One and the same sample provided the 16 T cell receptor beta chains below, sequenced in a study of T cell repertoires in cytomegalovirus infection. The antigens of these receptors remain unknown. TCRdb analysed the reads with MiXCR anew, one entry per CDR3 protein. Among 650,000 to 850,000 distinct CDR3 sequences listed, 25% to 30% were seen once. Sequenced here: cultured CD8+ T cells from PBMCs, sampled from culture after CMV antigen stimulation. These receptors originate from a human donor in good health (CMV status not recorded). Some clones in this sample may be carry-over from other donors' samples.

This clonotype was recorded a few times. The chain links TRBV20-1 to TRBJ2-2, with D maybe TRBD1 (7 bases). The CDR3 runs to 16 residues. With 3 bases removed from V and 5 bases from J, the gap between germline ends came to 19 bases. CDR1 is DFQATT and CDR2 is SNEGSKA in the germline V gene (reference sequence). CDR3 in amino acids: CSASPGRGAETGELFF. For the CDR3, the DNA is TGCAGTGCTAGTCCAGGCAGGGGGGCCGAAACCGGGGAGCTGTTTTTT.

In its sample, this clonotype was seen a few times. The chain is built from TRBV9 and TRBJ1-4; a possible D gene is TRBD1 (5 bases). The CDR3 consists of 14 residues. Germline V gene data show CDR1 as SGDLS and CDR2 as YYNGEE. V was trimmed by 2 bases and J by 3 bases, leaving 8 bases between them. The CDR3 nucleotides are TGTGCCAGCAGCGTCTCGGGGGCTAATGAAAAACTGTTTTTT. This sequence encodes CASSVSGANEKLFF.

This clonotype has just a few counts. This chain connects TRBV7-9 to TRBJ1-2; 7 nucleotides agree with TRBD1. Germline CDR1 SEHNR, CDR2 FQNEAQ (reference sequence). Trimming took 2 bases from V and 7 from J; bases not matched to a gene: 1. This CDR3 region has 12 residues. The CDR3 reads CASSLSGGGYTF. DNA for the CDR3: TGTGCCAGCAGCTTATCAGGGGGTGGCTACACCTTC.

The chain joins TRBV14 to TRBJ1-4; no definite D call. The germline V and J ends were trimmed by 1 base and 5 bases, with 11 bases remaining between them. Germline V gene lookup returns CDR1 SGHDN and CDR2 FVKESK. The CDR3 sequence is 15 residues long. The chain's CDR3 is CASSQGYRANEKLFF. DNA for the CDR3: TGTGCCAGCAGCCAAGGGTACAGAGCGAATGAAAAACTGTTTTTT.

The chain combines TRBV7-9 with TRBJ2-5; D might be TRBD1 (7 bases). The CDR3 length is 15 residues. The V and J ends lost 5 bases and 5 bases respectively, with 18 bases between them. Germline values: CDR1 SEHNR, CDR2 FQNEAQ (reference sequence). The CDR3 nucleotides read TGTGCCAGCAGCCGGGGGACAGTCCCATCGGAGACCCAGTACTTC. Amino acids: CASSRGTVPSETQYF.

V usage is TRBV29-1 and J usage is TRBJ2-1; TRBD1 aligns across 9 bases. The CDR3 has 21 residues. The ends lost 5 bases at V and 0 bases at J; junction bases unmatched: 23. CDR1 and CDR2 from the germline V gene are SQVTM and ANQGSEA. The CDR3 loop reads CSVQLSRDRDGLVVSYNEQFF. The CDR3 DNA follows: TGCAGCGTTCAACTGTCTAGGGACAGGGACGGGCTCGTGGTCTCCTACAATGAGCAGTTCTTC.

The V call is TRBV11-2, the J call TRBJ1-1; D possibly corresponds to TRBD1 (5 bases). The CDR3 runs 16 residues. Germline CDR1 reads SGHAT; CDR2 reads FQNNGV. The V gene lost 3 bases and the J gene lost 2 bases, with 16 bases spanning the gap. The DNA for the CDR3 is TGTGCCAGCAGCTTGAGGAGCCTGGGGCTAAACACTGAAGCTTTCTTT. Its translation is CASSLRSLGLNTEAFF. Using reference TRBV11-2 and TRBJ1-1 for the parts outside the CDR3, the full variable domain is EAGVAQSPRYKIIEKRQSVAFWCNPISGHATLYWYQQILGQGPKLLIQFQNNGVVDDSQLPKDRFSAERLKGVDSTLKIQPAKLEDSAVYLCASSLRSLGLNTEAFFGQGTRLTVV.

This clonotype appeared a few times. This chain joins TRBV7-9 and TRBJ2-1; D is uncertain. Germline CDR1 and CDR2: SEHNR and FQNEAQ (reference sequence). This CDR3 contains 13 residues. The CDR3 sequence: CAILDVGYNEQFF. CDR3 DNA sequence: TGTGCGATCCTTGACGTCGGGTACAATGAGCAGTTCTTC. Using reference TRBV7-9 and TRBJ2-1 for the parts outside the CDR3, the full variable domain is DTGVSQNPRHKITKRGQNVTFRCDPISEHNRLYWYRQTLGQGPEFLTYFQNEAQLEKSRLLSDRFSAERPKGSFSTLEIQRTEQGDSAMYLCAILDVGYNEQFFGPGTRLTVL.

This clonotype was observed many times. J is TRBJ2-3 and V is TRBV28; D gene ambiguous. CDR3 length: 15 residues. The ends were cut back, 10 bases at V and 2 bases at J, with 19 bases in the middle. The germline V gene encodes CDR1 MDHEN and CDR2 SYDVKM. The CDR3 nucleotides are TGTGCCACCTCTTATGTTGAGCCCCCCACAGATACGCAGTATTTT. Translated, it gives CATSYVEPPTDTQYF.

This clonotype was counted only a few times. The rearrangement joins TRBV5-4 to TRBJ2-3; D remains ambiguous. Germline V CDR1 and CDR2: SGHNT, YYREEE (reference sequence). The V end lost 1 base, the J end lost 2 bases, and 11 bases lay between the germline ends. CDR3 length: 15 residues. CDR3 amino acids: CASSLKDGFTDTQYF. The CDR3 nucleotides are TGTGCCAGCAGCTTGAAGGACGGCTTCACAGATACGCAGTATTTT.

In nucleotides, the CDR3 is TGTGCCAGCAGTTACTCCGAGACAGGGACGGGGGGCTACACCTTC. It specifies CASSYSETGTGGYTF. The genes are TRBV6-5 and TRBJ1-2; 7 bases fit TRBD1. This CDR3 is built from 15 residues. Germline V gives CDR1 MNHEY, CDR2 SVGAGI. The J segment lost 8 bases and the V segment lost 0 bases, leaving 9 bases of the junction unmatched.

V usage is TRBV27 and J usage is TRBJ2-1, with D hard to call. In germline, CDR1 is MNHEY, CDR2 SMNVEV (reference sequence). The CDR3 runs to 13 residues. The germline V and J ends were trimmed by 0 bases and 11 bases, with 11 bases remaining between them. CDR3 region: CASSLSSATKQFF. The CDR3 coding sequence is TGTGCCAGCAGTTTATCGTCGGCTACCAAGCAGTTCTTC.

The J gene is TRBJ2-4, the V gene TRBV6-1; 9 bases line up with TRBD1. From germline, CDR1 is MNHNS and CDR2 SASEGT. This CDR3 is 16 amino acids long. The J segment lost 9 bases and the V segment lost 2 bases, leaving 11 bases of the junction unmatched. CDR3 DNA: TGTGCCAGCAGTGAAAGGACCGGGACAGGGCATGGCATTCAGTACTTC. Translated: CASSERTGTGHGIQYF.

There are a few counts of this clonotype. The V gene is TRBV7-6, the J gene TRBJ2-7, with D perhaps matching TRBD2 (6 bases). Germline-derived CDR1 and CDR2 are SGHVS and FNYEAQ. V was shortened by 5 bases and J by 1 base, with 12 bases between the two germline ends. The CDR3 sequence is 14 residues long. Here the CDR3 reads CASSGFGGSYEQYF. The DNA for the CDR3 is TGTGCCAGCAGCGGATTCGGGGGTTCCTACGAGCAGTACTTC.

The chain employs TRBV5-1 and TRBJ1-1; possible D gene TRBD1, 5 bases. This CDR3 region has 18 residues. Between the trimmed V and J ends, which lost 4 bases and 4 bases, there was a span of 26 bases. Germline loops: CDR1 SGHRS, CDR2 YFSETQ. CDR3 bases: TGCGCCAGCAGCCTGCAGGTCGAGGGGCCCGAACGGGGCACTGAAGCTTTCTTT. Its protein product is CASSLQVEGPERGTEAFF.

This clonotype was detected ten times or more. The chain uses TRBV7-6 and TRBJ2-1; D possibly corresponds to TRBD2 (6 bases). Trimming removed 5 bases from V and 2 bases from J, with 13 bases in between. This CDR3 is 15 amino acids long. CDR1 and CDR2 from the germline V gene are SGHVS and FNYEAQ. The CDR3 DNA follows: TGTGCCAGCAGCGTCCTAGCGATACCCTACAATGAGCAGTTCTTC. As protein: CASSVLAIPYNEQFF. The full variable domain, its missing parts supplied by reference TRBV7-6 and TRBJ2-1, is GAGVSQSPRYKVTKRGQDVALRCDPISGHVSLYWYRQALGQGPEFLTYFNYEAQQDKSGLPNDRFSAERPEGSISTLTIQRTEQRDSAMYRCASSVLAIPYNEQFFGPGTRLTVL.